This T cell receptor (beta chain) was captured in a study of glioma-infiltrating T cells after dendritic cell vaccination. As to time point: after dendritic cell vaccination, including at tumor progression/relapse. With 2 bases removed from V and 2 bases from J, the gap between germline ends came to 13 bases. CDR3 length: 16 amino acids. Germline CDR1 is KGHSH and CDR2 is LQKENI. The method was immunoSEQ multiplex PCR; TCRdb's version includes in-frame clones alone and lacks a portion of them. The sample contains under 130,000 clones, 90% of which appear only once. Overall study results and limits: The cohort had few patients with full blood and tumor sets.

With respect to this clone: No antigen is known for it.

The sample here was blood, taken after dendritic cell vaccination. The chain has TRBV18 and TRBJ1-3; tentatively, D is TRBD1 (5 bases). The receptor comes from a human donor with glioblastoma. The CDR3 DNA reads as TGTGCCAGCTCACCATTGGGAACAGGCGCTGGAAACACCATATATTTT. Translating gives CASSPLGTGAGNTIYF. The full variable domain, with the rest looked up from reference TRBV18 and TRBJ1-3, is NAGVMQNPRHLVRRRGQEARLRCSPMKGHSHVYWYRQLPEEGLKFMVYLQKENIIDESGMPKERFSAEFPKEGPSILRIQQVVRGDSAAYFCASSPLGTGAGNTIYFGEGSWLTVV.